Reported below is one T cell receptor beta chain. Its specificity is unknown. At one of its ends the junction is not consistent with the germline gene, which may arise from a read error. PCR was performed a second time for about 6 to 12 cycles using a sample-barcoded 5' primer and a J-beta primer mix. The template-switch adaptor was a 5' adaptor with 12 random nucleotides. It tagged each cDNA molecule. In TCRdb, the 5' RACE reads were re-called with MiXCR into one record per CDR3 protein. The data hold over 300,000 distinct CDR3 sequences, with 50% to 60% observed a single time. The data belong to a study of blood T cells in healthy people across ages. Study-wide points: Roughly linear declines in TCR beta diversity per million T cells occurred with age.

Isolating PBMCs gave at least 6.5 million of these cells per sample. This TCR came from a man between 60 and 75 years old in good health. Sequenced input: blood.

CDR3 residues: CAGSVVGGPNTGELFF. Written as DNA, the CDR3 is TGTGCCGGCAGCGTTGTGGGGGGACCGAACACCGGGGAGCTGTTTTTT. The chain employs TRBV9 and TRBJ2-2; TRBD2 is a possible D gene (6 bases). Germline V gene lookup returns CDR1 SGDLS and CDR2 YYNGEE. The CDR3 has 16 amino acids.